Shown below are 11 T cell receptor beta chains from a single sample sequenced in a study of blood T cell repertoires in COVID-19. Clones were read by immunoSEQ multiplex PCR, and TCRdb kept only the in-frame ones, dropping some. The data contain about 150,000 clones, approximately 84% of them singletons. Source material: peripheral blood. The source is a woman aged 55-70 years with COVID-19, enrolled during active disease.

This chain links TRBV7-9 with TRBJ2-1; 13 positions match TRBD2. V lost 5 bases, J lost 6 bases, and 10 bases stayed unmatched. Germline V gene lookup returns CDR1 SEHNR and CDR2 FQNEAQ (reference sequence). The CDR3 has 17 amino acids. This CDR3 reads CASSLGLAGAPLNEQFF. As DNA, the CDR3 is TGTGCCAGCAGCCTAGGACTAGCGGGGGCCCCTCTCAATGAGCAGTTCTTC.

This chain links TRBV3-1 (or the pseudogene TRBV3-2) with TRBJ1-1, with 9 bases identical to TRBD1. V dropped 3 bases and J dropped 10; count of bases not matched to a gene: 9. The CDR3 has 14 amino acids. Germline CDR1 LGHDT, CDR2 YNNKEL (reference sequence). The CDR3 coding sequence is TGTGCCAGCAGCCAGTTACAGGGGGCAGGTGTAGCTTTCTTT. This gives the protein CASSQLQGAGVAFF.

V usage is TRBV7-3 and J usage is TRBJ2-2; TRBD1 agrees at 7 bases. J gave up 7 bases and V 5 bases, and 4 bases lay outside the gene matches. Germline V gives CDR1 SGHTA, CDR2 FQGTGA. The CDR3 runs 13 residues. In nucleotides, the CDR3 is TGTGCCAGCAGCCTTCAGGGGGTCGGGGAGCTGTTTTTT. Its protein is CASSLQGVGELFF.

The chain is built from TRBV23-1 and TRBJ1-4; 7 positions agree with TRBD1. TRBV23-1 is an ORF, with its function uncertain. With V trimmed by 0 bases and J by 7 bases, 8 bases remained unmatched. The CDR3 runs to 16 residues. CDR3 nucleotides: TGCGCCAGCAGTCAATCTCATGACAGGGCCGTTGAAAAACTGTTTTTT. It translates to CASSQSHDRAVEKLFF.

The chain couples TRBV6-5 to TRBJ1-4, with D possibly being TRBD1 (5 bases). V dropped 7 bases and J dropped 8 bases, with 11 bases sitting between them. The CDR3 consists of 12 residues. Germline V gives CDR1 MNHEY, CDR2 SVGAGI. CDR3 sequence reads: CASTGGFEKLFF. The CDR3 nucleotides are TGTGCCAGCACCGGGGGGTTCGAAAAACTGTTTTTT.

Here the CDR3 reads CASSYAGGRGTDTQYF. CDR3 DNA sequence: TGTGCCAGCAGTTATGCAGGGGGAAGGGGCACAGATACGCAGTATTTT. V is TRBV6-6 and J is TRBJ2-3; TRBD1 matches at 7 bases. The germline V gene encodes CDR1 MNHNY and CDR2 SVGAGI (reference sequence). The CDR3 is made up of 16 amino acids. J was trimmed by 1 base and V by 3 bases; bases with no gene match: 7.

The rearrangement joins TRBV5-1 to TRBJ2-5, with D perhaps TRBD1 (5 bases). CDR3 size: 14 residues. Per the germline V gene, CDR1 is SGHRS and CDR2 is YFSETQ. The V gene lost 4 bases and the J gene lost 2 bases, with 12 bases spanning the gap. In nucleotides, the CDR3 is TGCGCCAGCAGCGACGGACACTTTCAAGAGACCCAGTACTTC. This encodes CASSDGHFQETQYF.

This clone was counted only a few times. V and J are TRBV6-5 and TRBJ1-2, with D possibly TRBD1 on 5 matching bases. The CDR3 runs to 13 residues. Per germline, CDR1 MNHEY and CDR2 SVGAGI. Trimming left V 7 bases short and J 3 bases short, with 12 bases between. The CDR3 sequence: CASTPSGDYGYTF. CDR3 nucleotides: TGTGCCAGCACCCCATCGGGGGACTATGGCTACACCTTC.

This clone is a singleton in its sample. This chain joins TRBV5-1 and TRBJ1-2, with TRBD1 identical over 7 bases. The V and J ends lost 3 bases and 2 bases, in that order; junction bases with no gene match: 4. Germline CDR1 and CDR2: SGHRS and YFSETQ. CDR3 size: 14 residues. The CDR3 DNA is TGCGCCAGCAGCTCGGGACAGCCGAACTATGGCTACACCTTC. Translating gives CASSSGQPNYGYTF.

V gene TRBV30 combines with J gene TRBJ1-2; maybe TRBD1 (6 bases). Between the trimmed V and J ends, which lost 4 bases and 2 bases, there was a span of 14 bases. Germline V gene lookup returns CDR1 GTSNPN and CDR2 SVGIG (reference sequence). The length of the CDR3 is 14 residues. The CDR3 DNA follows: TGTGCCTGGACCTTAGGCAGGGGAAACTATGGCTACACCTTC. The encoded protein is CAWTLGRGNYGYTF.

CDR3 in DNA: TGTGCCAGCAGTCCTACAGGGAATGGCTACACCTTC. Translating gives CASSPTGNGYTF. The chain employs TRBV9 and TRBJ1-2; weak D call: TRBD1 (6 bases). Germline V gene lookup returns CDR1 SGDLS and CDR2 YYNGEE. The V end lost 5 bases, the J end lost 6 bases, and 11 bases lay between the germline ends. The CDR3 is made up of 12 amino acids.